These 7 T cell receptor beta chains share one sample of origin, sequenced in a study of response to subunit inactivated influenza vaccine. TCRdb analysed the RT-PCR reads with MiXCR anew, one entry per CDR3 protein. The sample carries about 540,000 distinct CDR3 sequences, roughly 25% recorded once. The same data also went into a second study, on T cells expressing NK-cell markers. That study adds: TCR beta cDNA was generated via 5'RACE template switching incorporating UMIs.

The specimen comprised CD4+ T cells sorted from PBMCs, sampled 11 to 12 days after vaccination. The receptors originated from a man aged 50 to 59 who received an inactivated influenza vaccine.

The chain recombines TRBV4-2 with TRBJ1-2, with 9 positions matching TRBD1. CDR1 and CDR2 from the germline V gene are LGHNA and YNFKEQ. The CDR3 has 15 amino acids. V lost 2 bases and J lost 3; bases outside the gene matches: 4. In nucleotides, the CDR3 is TGTGCCAGCAGCCAACCAGACAGGGGGGACTATGGCTACACCTTC. This translates into CASSQPDRGDYGYTF.

This clonotype occurred a few times. The CDR3 DNA sequence: TGCGCCAGTAGCCTGACGGGGGAGCAACGTGGCTACACCTTC. Translation: CASSLTGEQRGYTF. The chain is built from TRBV5-1 and TRBJ1-2; TRBD1 might be the D (5 bases). Between the trimmed V and J ends, which lost 8 bases and 7 bases, there was a span of 21 bases. The CDR3 sequence is 14 residues long. In germline, CDR1 is SGHRS, CDR2 YFSETQ. The variable domain in full, with the rest retrieved from reference TRBV5-1 and TRBJ1-2, is KAGVTQTPRYLIKTRGQQVTLSCSPISGHRSVSWYQQTPGQGLQFLFEYFSETQRNKGNFPGRFSGRQFSNSRSEMNVSTLELGDSALYLCASSLTGEQRGYTFGSGTRLTVV.

This clonotype was counted between two and nine times. The J gene is TRBJ1-2, the V gene TRBV18; 8 bases map to TRBD1. The CDR3 is made up of 15 amino acids. V lost 4 bases to trimming and J lost 3 bases; unmatched junction nucleotides: 7. Germline V gene sequence: CDR1 KGHSH, CDR2 LQKENI. The CDR3 spells CASSRRGQDYYGYTF. The CDR3 DNA sequence: TGTGCCAGCTCACGACGGGGACAGGATTACTATGGCTACACCTTC.

This clonotype has only a few counts. This rearrangement joins TRBV11-2 to TRBJ2-2; D perhaps matches TRBD2 (6 bases). V was cut by 5 bases and J by 7 bases, with 11 bases left in between. The V gene's germline CDR1 is SGHAT and CDR2 FQNNGV. The CDR3 length is 13 residues. The CDR3 region is CASSLREFGELFF. For the CDR3, the DNA is TGTGCCAGCAGCCTCCGGGAGTTCGGGGAGCTGTTTTTT.

The V call is TRBV6-5, the J call TRBJ2-7, with TRBD2 matching 9 bases. CDR1 MNHEY and CDR2 SVGAGI come from the germline V gene. The CDR3 loop spans 18 amino acids. V shed 0 bases, J shed 3 bases, and the junction held 12 bases outside the gene matches. The CDR3 loop reads CASSYSLEGLAIVYEQYF. In nucleotides, the CDR3 is TGTGCCAGCAGTTACTCGTTGGAAGGACTAGCGATCGTCTACGAGCAGTACTTC.

The rearrangement joins TRBV6-2 or TRBV6-3 to TRBJ2-1; D not resolved. CDR1 MNHEY and CDR2 SVGEGT come from the germline V gene. The CDR3 consists of 11 residues. The V gene lost 2 bases and the J gene lost 12 bases, with 8 bases spanning the gap. CDR3 in DNA: TGTGCCAGCAGTTACGGGGTGGGGCAGTTCTTC. Its translation: CASSYGVGQFF.

This clonotype was counted only a few times. The V and J genes are TRBV5-4 and TRBJ2-1; D is perhaps TRBD1 (6 bases). This CDR3 is built from 14 residues. The germline V and J ends were trimmed by 4 bases and 5 bases, with 13 bases remaining between them. The V gene's germline CDR1 is SGHNT and CDR2 YYREEE (reference sequence). In DNA form, the CDR3 reads TGTGCCAGCAGCGCGCTTGGGGGCAACAATGAGCAGTTCTTC. Translation gives CASSALGGNNEQFF.